This TCR beta chain emerged from a study of cytomegalovirus exposure and HLA in healthy donors. As for the study in general: Genotyping showed around 80% of 398 donors falling in the Caucasian-associated ancestry cluster. Points from the study as a whole: The availability of immune exposure information extended only to CMV serostatus. Rarity characterized most TCR sequences, yet some public TCRs appeared in many donors.

A note on this clone: As yet, its antigen is unknown.

The donors were healthy bone marrow donors. This CDR3 comprises 15 residues. Trimming cost V 4 bases and J 0 bases, with 9 bases left between them. CDR1 and CDR2 (germline): MGHDK, SYGVNS. Vbeta (60) and Jbeta (13) primers were used in the PCR. Measured with immunoSEQ multiplex PCR; TCRdb has only the in-frame clones, and not every one. Among about 200,000 clones listed, under 85% were seen once. The sequencing sample was made of PBMCs. The rearrangement joins TRBV25-1 to TRBJ1-4; D is undetermined. This TCR was sampled from a man aged 45-65 years in good health and CMV-seronegative. CDR3 region: CASSARGSTNEKLFF. The CDR3 coding sequence is TGTGCCAGCAGTGCCCGAGGATCAACTAATGAAAAACTGTTTTTT.